This T cell receptor beta chain was sequenced during a study of response to subunit inactivated influenza vaccine. Study results and caveats: That few new T cells are recruited by each seasonal influenza vaccination was the authors' suggestion.

This clonotype was counted a few times. Its cognate antigen is unknown. V shed 5 bases and J shed 4 bases, with 17 bases lying between them. This CDR3 is 14 amino acids long. The V gene's germline CDR1 is DFQATT and CDR2 SNEGSKA (reference sequence). TCRdb independently ran MiXCR on the RT-PCR reads; one entry per CDR3 protein. The table records fewer than 750,000 distinct CDR3 sequences, 11% to 15% of them present only once. The chain recombines TRBV20-1 with TRBJ1-2, with D possibly being TRBD1 (5 bases). The input for sequencing was PBMCs from blood, taken 11 to 12 days after vaccination. This TCR was sampled from a man aged 50 to 60 who received an inactivated influenza vaccine. The CDR3: CSARPGGTVYGYTF. CDR3 in DNA: TGCAGTGCTCGTCCGGGGGGGACCGTCTATGGCTACACCTTC.